A selection of T cell receptor beta chains follows, all from one sample in a study of vaccination effects on CD4 cells after COVID-19. No antigens are known for them. The method was immunoSEQ multiplex PCR; TCRdb's version includes in-frame clones alone and lacks a portion of them. The sample lists about 70,000 clones; approximately 77% were seen once. The specimen comprised CD4+ T cells from PBMCs cultured without peptide, sampled before COVID-19 vaccination. These receptors were obtained from a human donor who received a COVID-19 vaccine. CDR3s leave out the opening cysteine and the closing phenylalanine or tryptophan. Each record gives: V gene, CDR3 length, J gene, D gene, CDR3 protein. The D gene is left open where the match is weak.

>TRBV29-1|12|TRBJ2-3|TRBD1
SVGRGTGLDTQY
>TRBV18|11|TRBJ1-2|NA
ASSPIPGNGYT
>TRBV7-2|11|TRBJ1-5|NA
ASSLTNNQPQH
>TRBV2|13|TRBJ1-6|NA
ASSPLQSYNSPLH
>TRBV18|15|TRBJ1-1|NA
ASSPSARGRGNTEAF
>TRBV28|11|TRBJ1-1|NA
ASSLGDNYEAF
>TRBV24-1|14|TRBJ2-3|NA
ATSETGTLSTDTQY
>TRBV4-1|14|TRBJ2-3|NA
ASSQSWGLGTDTQY
>TRBV5-1|13|TRBJ2-2|TRBD1
ASSSGQGGPGELF
>TRBV19|12|TRBJ1-2|TRBD1
ASSTGGRDGGYT
>TRBV2|13|TRBJ1-2|TRBD1
ASSTNRGSNYGYT
>TRBV7-2|12|TRBJ2-5|TRBD1
ASSIDRGWETQY
>TRBV10-2|12|TRBJ2-3|TRBD2
ASSVAGDTDTQY
>TRBV7-2|13|TRBJ2-5|NA
ASSSRKRQKETQY
>TRBV2|12|TRBJ1-1|NA
ASTDWRKNTEAF
>TRBV7-2|12|TRBJ1-1|NA
ASSALGGNTEAF
>TRBV7-2|12|TRBJ1-6|NA
ASSFRDVNSPLH
>TRBV7-3|11|TRBJ2-2|TRBD2
ASSERGTGELF
>TRBV7-2|14|TRBJ1-1|TRBD1
ASRPPSGTGNTEAF
>TRBV6-5|12|TRBJ1-1|TRBD1
ASSPQDRVAEAF
>TRBV5-6|13|TRBJ2-3|NA
ASSLSGGSTDTQY
>TRBV24-1|14|TRBJ2-3|TRBD2
ATSDFGRGGTDTQY
>TRBV20-1|12|TRBJ1-1|NA
SASDMTVNTEAF
>TRBV6-5|12|TRBJ1-2|TRBD1
ASSNSGTVGGYT
>TRBV6-1|16|TRBJ2-6|NA
ASSDKWGKNSGANVLT
>TRBV6-4|17|TRBJ2-2|NA
ASSDSALTVNFHTGELF
>TRBV6-5|12|TRBJ1-1|NA
ASSLGGEDTEAF
>TRBV28|10|TRBJ1-1|TRBD1
ASSLQGAGAF
>TRBV5-1|11|TRBJ2-3|NA
ASSLAEGVPQY
>TRBV7-2|13|TRBJ2-5|TRBD2
ASSSHTSGQETQY
>TRBV6-5|13|TRBJ2-3|TRBD1
AANRGRGSTDTQY
>TRBV10-1|11|TRBJ2-6|NA
ASRASGANVLT
>TRBV3-1/TRBV3-2|15|TRBJ2-4|NA
ASSRNLQTLAKNIQY
>TRBV4-1|15|TRBJ1-5|NA
ASSQSTGHVSNQPQH
>TRBV3-1/TRBV3-2|13|TRBJ1-2|NA
ASSQVESARDGYT
>TRBV24-1|13|TRBJ2-5|NA
ATSEGSQAQETQY
>TRBV2|12|TRBJ2-3|NA
ASRSRGSTDTQY
>TRBV18|13|TRBJ2-3|NA
ASSLRGDFTDTQY
>TRBV4-1|16|TRBJ1-4|NA
ASSQSYRAGGTNEKLF
>TRBV2|12|TRBJ2-1|NA
ASSDQGAYNEQF
>TRBV10-2|14|TRBJ1-5|NA
ASSESPRGGYQPQH
>TRBV9|15|TRBJ2-6|NA
ASSVALQGTGANVLT